This TCR beta chain came from a study of CD8 T cells in ankylosing spondylitis. Study-wide results and caveats: Ankylosing spondylitis blood seemed to carry a telltale TCR beta motif made of roughly eight highly homologous variants.

J was trimmed by 5 bases and V by 4 bases; bases with no gene match: 7. The CDR3 spans 14 residues. CDR1 SGHRS and CDR2 YFSETQ come from the germline V gene. There are a few counts of this clonotype. What it binds is unknown. TCRdb re-called the 5' RACE reads with MiXCR, one entry per CDR3 protein. Of about 150,000 distinct CDR3 sequences in the sample, 40% to 50% were seen once. The J gene is TRBJ2-7, the V gene TRBV5-1; 9 positions match TRBD1. The receptor was isolated from a male donor with ankylosing spondylitis. The sequenced sample consisted of synovial fluid, either unsorted or a sorted T cell fraction (not recorded which). CDR3 bases: TGCGCCAGCAGCATCGGGACAGGGAACCACGAGCAGTACTTC. It yields the protein CASSIGTGNHEQYF.